The rows below give T cell receptor beta chains drawn from one sample of a study of shared clonotypes between healthy human individuals. Sequencing was performed with immunoSEQ multiplex PCR; in TCRdb, only in-frame clones are kept and a portion is missing. The table has nearly 2 million clones, roughly 94% seen once. Sequenced material: naive CD8+ T cells sorted from blood. The receptors come from a man aged 18 to 35 in good health. CDR3s include the opening cysteine and the closing phenylalanine or tryptophan. Each record gives: V gene, J gene, clone size, D gene, CDR3 DNA, CDR3 protein. D genes are given only for firm matches. Clone size is not always given. Where it is, it says once, few, many or a class for expanded clones.

V: TRBV4-1
J: TRBJ2-7
size: .
D: .
DNA: TGCGCCAGCAGCCAAGAGCGAACGGGGCTCGAGCAGTACTTC
CDR3: CASSQERTGLEQYF

V: TRBV19
J: TRBJ1-1
size: .
D: .
DNA: TGTGCCAGTCGCCCGACTGGACCTGAAGCTTTCTTT
CDR3: CASRPTGPEAFF

V: TRBV6-1
J: TRBJ1-2
size: .
D: .
DNA: TGTGCCAGCAGTGTCCCGAAGATAGGCTTTACCTATGGCTACACCTTC
CDR3: CASSVPKIGFTYGYTF

V: TRBV7-9
J: TRBJ2-3
size: .
D: .
DNA: TGTGCCAGCAGCTTATCCGCGAATCGCACAGATACGCAGTATTTT
CDR3: CASSLSANRTDTQYF

V: TRBV6-5
J: TRBJ2-5
size: .
D: .
DNA: TGTGCCAGCAGTTTAGTGGCGAGCTCCCAAGAGACCCAGTACTTC
CDR3: CASSLVASSQETQYF

V: TRBV7-6
J: TRBJ2-7
size: once
D: TRBD1
DNA: TGTGCCAGCAGCTTAGGTACCGGGACAGGGGTCGACTACGAGCAGTACTTC
CDR3: CASSLGTGTGVDYEQYF

V: TRBV2
J: TRBJ2-1
size: .
D: TRBD1
DNA: TGTGCCAGCAGTGCCCCCGGGGACAGGGGTGTCAATGAGCAGTTCTTC
CDR3: CASSAPGDRGVNEQFF

V: TRBV7-9
J: TRBJ2-7
size: .
D: TRBD2
DNA: TGTGCCAGCAGCCAACCGGGACTAGCGGGAGGGCCCTTCTACGAGCAGTACTTC
CDR3: CASSQPGLAGGPFYEQYF

V: TRBV29-1
J: TRBJ2-1
size: .
D: TRBD2
DNA: TGCAGCGTAGAACCGGGACTAGCGGTTCAGAATGAGCAGTTCTTC
CDR3: CSVEPGLAVQNEQFF

V: TRBV6-4
J: TRBJ2-2
size: .
D: .
DNA: TGTGCCAGCATCATCGAACCAACGAACACCGGGGAGCTGTTTTTT
CDR3: CASIIEPTNTGELFF

V: TRBV27
J: TRBJ1-5
size: .
D: .
DNA: TGTGCCAGCAGACAAGGGGCAGGGGTCAATCAGCCCCAGCATTTT
CDR3: CASRQGAGVNQPQHF

V: TRBV5-1
J: TRBJ1-4
size: few
D: .
DNA: TGCGCCAGCAGCTTGGTGGCAGACGCAACTAATGAAAAACTGTTTTTT
CDR3: CASSLVADATNEKLFF

V: TRBV5-1
J: TRBJ2-3
size: .
D: .
DNA: TGCGCCAGCAGCTCCGAAGGGGACCGATACGCAGGGGATCTCACAGATACGCAGTATTTT
CDR3: CASSSEGDRYAGDLTDTQYF

V: TRBV7-9
J: TRBJ1-5
size: .
D: TRBD1
DNA: TGTGCCAGCAGCTTAGTGTCAGGGGGCAACAATCAGCCCCAGCATTTT
CDR3: CASSLVSGGNNQPQHF

V: TRBV7-9
J: TRBJ1-6
size: .
D: .
DNA: TGTGCCAGCAGCTTCAGCGGGGGGCGCGTTTCACCCCTCCACTTT
CDR3: CASSFSGGRVSPLHF

V: TRBV11-3
J: TRBJ2-3
size: .
D: TRBD2
DNA: TGTGCCAGCAGCTCGGGACTATCGTCCGACACAGATACGCAGTATTTT
CDR3: CASSSGLSSDTDTQYF

V: TRBV2
J: TRBJ2-7
size: .
D: TRBD1
DNA: TGTGCCAGCAGTGTCTCGGGGACAGGGGATTACGAGCAGTACTTC
CDR3: CASSVSGTGDYEQYF

V: TRBV29-1
J: TRBJ2-1
size: .
D: .
DNA: TGCAGCGTTGAGGAGGGGACGCCTTTCTACAATGAGCAGTTCTTC
CDR3: CSVEEGTPFYNEQFF

V: TRBV27
J: TRBJ2-3
size: .
D: .
DNA: TGTGCCAGCAGTTTGGGTCAGATCGGCACAGATACGCAGTATTTT
CDR3: CASSLGQIGTDTQYF

V: TRBV19
J: TRBJ1-2
size: .
D: TRBD1
DNA: TGTGCCAGTAGCCGGGACAGGGGGGTCTCGGTTGGCTACACCTTC
CDR3: CASSRDRGVSVGYTF

V: TRBV7-9
J: TRBJ2-1
size: .
D: .
DNA: TGTGCCAGCAGCCCAGCCCGGGGGACGGTGAGCTACAATGAGCAGTTCTTC
CDR3: CASSPARGTVSYNEQFF

V: TRBV29-1
J: TRBJ1-1
size: .
D: TRBD1
DNA: TGCAGCGCCGTTCCGGGGGACAGGGATTTTGAAGCTTTCTTT
CDR3: CSAVPGDRDFEAFF

V: TRBV9
J: TRBJ2-5
size: .
D: .
DNA: TGTGCCAGCAGCGTAGCAGGACAAGAGACCCAGTACTTC
CDR3: CASSVAGQETQYF

V: TRBV15
J: TRBJ2-7
size: once
D: TRBD2
DNA: TGTGCCACCAGTCGTGTAGCGGGGGCCTCTCCGGGCGAGCAGTACTTC
CDR3: CATSRVAGASPGEQYF

V: TRBV4-1
J: TRBJ1-6
size: .
D: .
DNA: TGCGCCAGCAGCCAAGAACCCTGGTTCAGGGGCTTTGGGGATAATTCACCCCTCCACTTT
CDR3: CASSQEPWFRGFGDNSPLHF

V: TRBV6-6
J: TRBJ2-1
size: .
D: TRBD2
DNA: TGTGCCAGCACCCCTCAACTAGCGGAATCCTACAATGAGCAGTTCTTC
CDR3: CASTPQLAESYNEQFF

V: TRBV27
J: TRBJ1-2
size: .
D: TRBD1
DNA: TGTGCCAGCAGTTTAGAGGGAGGGGGCGCTCTGGGTACCTACACCTTC
CDR3: CASSLEGGGALGTYTF

V: TRBV7-6
J: TRBJ2-5
size: .
D: TRBD2
DNA: TGTGCCAGCAGCTGGACTAGTTTACGAGGGGAGACCCAGTACTTC
CDR3: CASSWTSLRGETQYF

V: TRBV5-6
J: TRBJ2-2
size: .
D: .
DNA: TGTGCCAGCAGCCCGGGGCCCCAAGGGACCGGGGAGCTGTTTTTT
CDR3: CASSPGPQGTGELFF

V: TRBV9
J: TRBJ2-1
size: .
D: TRBD2
DNA: TGTGCCAGCAGCGTAAGCGGGAGTGGTAATGAGCAGTTCTTC
CDR3: CASSVSGSGNEQFF

V: TRBV9
J: TRBJ2-7
size: .
D: .
DNA: TGTGCCAGCAGCCAAGGGGCAGGGAGCTCCTACGAGCAGTACTTC
CDR3: CASSQGAGSSYEQYF

V: TRBV5-6
J: TRBJ2-1
size: .
D: TRBD2
DNA: TGTGCCAGCAGCCCGACTAGCGGAGTGGGTTGGGAGCAGTTCTTC
CDR3: CASSPTSGVGWEQFF

V: TRBV6-5
J: TRBJ1-2
size: .
D: .
DNA: TGTGCCAGCAGTGCTGACTTCTATGGCTACACCTTC
CDR3: CASSADFYGYTF

V: TRBV7-6
J: TRBJ2-3
size: .
D: .
DNA: TGTGCCAGCAGCTTAGAGGTTACAGATACGCAGTATTTT
CDR3: CASSLEVTDTQYF

V: TRBV4-1
J: TRBJ2-7
size: .
D: .
DNA: TGCGCCAGCAGCCAGGGGTTTTCCTACGAGCAGTACTTC
CDR3: CASSQGFSYEQYF

V: TRBV27
J: TRBJ2-7
size: .
D: .
DNA: TGTGCCAGCAGTCCACGACAGGAAAATTCCTACGAGCAGTACTTC
CDR3: CASSPRQENSYEQYF

V: TRBV7-6
J: TRBJ2-2
size: .
D: TRBD1
DNA: TGTGCCAGCAGCCCAGCTCCAGCGGGACAGGGTATTACCGGGGAGCTGTTTTTT
CDR3: CASSPAPAGQGITGELFF

V: TRBV5-4
J: TRBJ2-7
size: .
D: .
DNA: TGTGCCAGCAGCTCTGACGGCCCCTACGAGCAGTACTTC
CDR3: CASSSDGPYEQYF

V: TRBV7-9
J: TRBJ2-7
size: .
D: TRBD2
DNA: TGTGCCAGCAGCTTAGAGTCTAGCGGGCCTACCTACGAGCAGTACTTC
CDR3: CASSLESSGPTYEQYF

V: TRBV7-6
J: TRBJ1-3
size: .
D: .
DNA: TGTGCCAGCAGCTTAGAACAGAACTCTGGAAACACCATATATTTT
CDR3: CASSLEQNSGNTIYF

V: TRBV4-3
J: TRBJ2-1
size: .
D: .
DNA: TGCGCCAGCAGCCAAGATTTTGTGGGAATCTACAATGAGCAGTTCTTC
CDR3: CASSQDFVGIYNEQFF

V: TRBV10-3
J: TRBJ2-1
size: .
D: .
DNA: TGTGCCATCAGTGAGCTTGGGTACAATGAGCAGTTCTTC
CDR3: CAISELGYNEQFF

V: TRBV6-1
J: TRBJ2-1
size: .
D: TRBD2
DNA: TGTGCCAGCAGTGAAGTGAGGACTAGCGGGCAAATACACAATGAGCAGTTCTTC
CDR3: CASSEVRTSGQIHNEQFF

V: TRBV7-9
J: TRBJ1-2
size: once
D: .
DNA: TGTGCCAGCAGCAAAAAAGGGACGGCCAACTATGGCTACACCTTC
CDR3: CASSKKGTANYGYTF